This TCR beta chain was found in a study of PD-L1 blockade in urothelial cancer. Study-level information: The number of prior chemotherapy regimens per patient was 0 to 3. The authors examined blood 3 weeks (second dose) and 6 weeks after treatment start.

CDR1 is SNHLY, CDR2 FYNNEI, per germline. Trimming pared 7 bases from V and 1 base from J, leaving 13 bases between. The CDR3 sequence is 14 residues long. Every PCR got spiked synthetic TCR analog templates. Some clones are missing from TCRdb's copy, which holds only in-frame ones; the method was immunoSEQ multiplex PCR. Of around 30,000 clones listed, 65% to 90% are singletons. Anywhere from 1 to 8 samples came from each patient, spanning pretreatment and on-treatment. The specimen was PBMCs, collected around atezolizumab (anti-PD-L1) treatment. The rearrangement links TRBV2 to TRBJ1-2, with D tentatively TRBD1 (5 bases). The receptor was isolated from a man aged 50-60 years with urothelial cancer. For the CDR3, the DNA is TGTGCCAGCAAACCAGGGCGGAATAACTATGGCTACACCTTC. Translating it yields CASKPGRNNYGYTF.